The 22 T cell receptor beta chains below come from one sample, sequenced in a study of shared clonotypes between healthy human individuals. Clones were read by immunoSEQ multiplex PCR, and TCRdb kept only the in-frame ones, dropping some. Of 1,400,000 or so clones in the sample, approximately 98.5% were seen once. Sample: naive CD4+ T cells sorted from blood. Sample subset: CD45RA+ positively selected. The origin of the receptors is a man aged 25-40 years in good health.

This clone occurred once. V usage is TRBV28 and J usage is TRBJ2-7, with 8 bases aligning to TRBD2. V lost 8 bases, J lost 5 bases, and 11 bases stayed unmatched. Germline assignment: CDR1 MDHEN and CDR2 SYDVKM. The CDR3 runs 14 residues. The CDR3 region has the DNA TGTGCCAGCCTTTTAGCGGGAACGGTGGACGAGCAGTACTTC. Residues: CASLLAGTVDEQYF.

The genes are TRBV5-1 and TRBJ2-6; 9 bases line up with TRBD1. The CDR3 is made up of 19 amino acids. Germline V CDR1 and CDR2: SGHRS, YFSETQ. The V and J ends lost 2 bases and 0 bases, in that order; junction bases with no gene match: 9. In nucleotides, the CDR3 is TGCGCCAGCAGCTTAAGGGGACAGGGATTGGCCTCTGGGGCCAACGTCCTGACTTTC. This translates into CASSLRGQGLASGANVLTF.

The rearrangement links TRBV29-1 to TRBJ2-1; 11 positions match TRBD2. The CDR3 is made up of 12 amino acids. The germline V gene has CDR1 SQVTM and CDR2 ANQGSEA. CDR3 residues: CGGRLAGPEQFF. In nucleotides, the CDR3 is TGCGGGGGGAGACTAGCGGGACCTGAGCAGTTCTTC.

The gene calls are TRBV6-1 and TRBJ2-7; perhaps TRBD2 as D (5 bases). Germline loops: CDR1 MNHNS, CDR2 SASEGT. This CDR3 region has 14 residues. Trimming pared 4 bases from V and 0 bases from J, leaving 10 bases between. The CDR3 loop is CASSGPSNSYEQYF. The CDR3 DNA reads as TGTGCCAGCAGTGGGCCTAGCAACTCCTACGAGCAGTACTTC.

V usage is TRBV2 and J usage is TRBJ2-7; 13 bases line up with TRBD2. Losses at the gene ends were 5 bases for V and 4 bases for J; bases not matched to a gene: 5. The V gene's germline CDR1 is SNHLY and CDR2 FYNNEI. The CDR3 sequence is 15 residues long. The CDR3 loop is CASSSRLAGGYEQYF. The CDR3, as DNA: TGTGCCAGCAGTTCCCGACTAGCGGGAGGATACGAGCAGTACTTC.

The chain is built from TRBV18 and TRBJ1-2; 7 positions match TRBD1. CDR3 length: 16 residues. Germline trimming cut 3 bases from V and 4 bases from J; bases unmatched to any gene: 11. Germline CDR1 is KGHSH and CDR2 is LQKENI. This CDR3 is CASSPQNSQGTYGYTF. The DNA of the CDR3 is TGTGCCAGCTCACCTCAAAACTCACAGGGGACCTATGGCTACACCTTC.

The chain couples TRBV7-9 to TRBJ2-2; D unclear. The V gene lost 3 bases and the J gene lost 5 bases, with 10 bases spanning the gap. Per the germline V gene, CDR1 is SEHNR and CDR2 is FQNEAQ (reference sequence). The CDR3 loop spans 14 amino acids. CDR3: CASSFGGETGELFF. The CDR3 bases are TGTGCCAGCAGCTTCGGCGGAGAGACCGGGGAGCTGTTTTTT.

This rearrangement joins TRBV10-3 to TRBJ1-5; D may be TRBD1 (5 bases). V gave up 2 bases and J gave up 5 bases, with 13 bases separating them. The CDR3 is 15 residues long. Germline values: CDR1 ENHRY, CDR2 SYGVKD. CDR3 region: CAISEGEGQDQPQHF. The CDR3, as DNA: TGTGCCATCAGTGAGGGGGAGGGGCAAGATCAGCCCCAGCATTTT.

The chain couples TRBV9 to TRBJ2-2; 8 bases match TRBD1. CDR3 length equals 16 residues. Germline CDR1 and CDR2: SGDLS and YYNGEE. Trimming took 4 bases from V and 2 from J; bases not matched to a gene: 7. Written as DNA, the CDR3 is TGTGCCAGCAGCCGGGGCCAGGGGGCCAACACCGGGGAGCTGTTTTTT. It is translated as CASSRGQGANTGELFF.

The genes are TRBV7-3 and TRBJ1-5; tentatively, D is TRBD1 (5 bases). Trimming stripped 1 base from V and 3 bases from J, with 25 bases between. Germline values: CDR1 SGHTA, CDR2 FQGTGA. The CDR3 runs 20 residues. The CDR3 spells CASSLKGLICPGTVNQPQHF. The DNA for the CDR3 is TGTGCCAGCAGCTTAAAAGGTCTGATTTGCCCAGGGACCGTCAATCAGCCCCAGCATTTT. The full variable domain, rest sourced from reference TRBV7-3 and TRBJ1-5, is GAGVSQTPSNKVTEKGKYVELRCDPISGHTALYWYRQSLGQGPEFLIYFQGTGAADDSGLPNDRFFAVRPEGSVSTLKIQRTERGDSAVYLCASSLKGLICPGTVNQPQHFGDGTRLSIL.

This clone was seen a single time. The chain is built from TRBV30 and TRBJ2-7; 13 positions agree with TRBD2. The germline CDR1 and CDR2 sequences are GTSNPN and SVGIG (reference sequence). The trim removed 2 bases at V and 6 bases at J, leaving 1 base unmatched. The CDR3 is 13 amino acids. CDR3 region: CAWSRTSGSEQYF. CDR3 DNA: TGTGCCTGGAGTCGGACTAGCGGGAGCGAGCAGTACTTC.

V usage is TRBV19 and J usage is TRBJ1-2, with D hard to call. V was pared by 7 bases and J by 8 bases, with 23 bases between. The CDR3 totals 15 residues. Germline V lookup: CDR1 LNHDA, CDR2 SQIVND (reference sequence). In DNA, the CDR3 is TGTGCCAGTACCTCGGGAAGGGCAGCTTGGGCGGGCTACACCTTC. Amino acid sequence: CASTSGRAAWAGYTF.

The J gene is TRBJ2-3, the V gene TRBV5-1, with 8 bases that match TRBD2. The ends lost 0 bases at V and 3 bases at J; junction bases unmatched: 6. Germline lookup yields CDR1 SGHRS and CDR2 YFSETQ. The length of the CDR3 is 16 residues. Here the CDR3 DNA reads TGCGCCAGCAGCTTGGCCATCCAGCGGGAGACAGATACGCAGTATTTT. It translates to CASSLAIQRETDTQYF.

J is TRBJ2-2 and V is TRBV30, with TRBD1 matching 8 bases. The CDR3 consists of 12 residues. The junction had 5 bases not matched to a gene; V was cut back by 7 bases and J by 7 bases. From germline, CDR1 is GTSNPN and CDR2 SVGIG (reference sequence). CDR3 residues: CALRQGIGELFF. The CDR3 nucleotides are TGTGCCTTAAGACAGGGGATCGGGGAGCTGTTTTTT.

The V gene is TRBV7-2, the J gene TRBJ2-7; 7 bases align to TRBD2. V gave up 5 bases and J gave up 3 bases; unmatched junction bases: 7. CDR1 SGHTA and CDR2 FQGNSA come from the germline V gene. The CDR3 consists of 14 residues. CDR3: CASSRLTGGYEQYF. The CDR3 DNA reads as TGTGCCAGCAGCCGTCTAACGGGGGGCTACGAGCAGTACTTC. Full variable domain (outside the CDR3, taken from reference TRBV7-2 and TRBJ2-7): GAGVSQSPSNKVTEKGKDVELRCDPISGHTALYWYRQSLGQGLEFLIYFQGNSAPDKSGLPSDRFSAERTGGSVSTLTIQRTQQEDSAVYLCASSRLTGGYEQYFGPGTRLTVT.

The chain employs TRBV28 and TRBJ2-6; D remains unclear. The CDR3 has 15 residues. Germline V gene lookup returns CDR1 MDHEN and CDR2 SYDVKM. V dropped 7 bases and J dropped 0 bases, with 10 bases sitting between them. DNA of the CDR3: TGTGCCAGCAACGCTGGTCCCTCTGGGGCCAACGTCCTGACTTTC. Translated, it gives CASNAGPSGANVLTF.

This clone showed up just a few times. V usage is TRBV19 and J usage is TRBJ2-2; possible D gene TRBD1, 5 bases. Trimming stripped 6 bases from V and 0 bases from J, with 11 bases between. The CDR3 loop spans 15 amino acids. Germline V gene sequence: CDR1 LNHDA, CDR2 SQIVND (reference sequence). DNA of the CDR3: TGTGCCAGTAGACCTCTAGGGGCGAACACCGGGGAGCTGTTTTTT. This sequence encodes CASRPLGANTGELFF.

The chain couples TRBV5-1 to TRBJ2-1; no definite D call. The germline V and J ends were trimmed by 0 bases and 1 base, with 8 bases remaining between them. The CDR3 runs to 15 residues. Germline loops: CDR1 SGHRS, CDR2 YFSETQ. DNA for the CDR3: TGCGCCAGCAGCTTGGACTCGAATTCCTACAATGAGCAGTTCTTC. This encodes CASSLDSNSYNEQFF.

The chain uses TRBV29-1 and TRBJ2-2; D uncertain. The CDR3 is 10 amino acids. Trimming took off 3 bases at V and 7 bases at J, with 3 bases between the two ends. Germline assignment: CDR1 SQVTM and CDR2 ANQGSEA. For the CDR3, the DNA is TGCAGCGTTGACAACGGGGAGCTGTTTTTT. It specifies CSVDNGELFF.

V gene TRBV23-1 combines with J gene TRBJ2-1; TRBD2 agrees at 9 bases. TRBV23-1 is an ORF; its function is uncertain. The CDR3 covers 19 residues. J was trimmed by 1 base and V by 3 bases; bases with no gene match: 13. The CDR3 protein is CASSHGRREGLGSYNEQFF. DNA of the CDR3: TGCGCCAGCAGTCATGGGCGGCGGGAGGGCCTGGGTTCCTACAATGAGCAGTTCTTC.

CDR3 nucleotides: TGTGCCAGCAGTGTGCGGGACCAACCGTACGAGCAGTACTTC. This sequence encodes CASSVRDQPYEQYF. The V gene is TRBV2, the J gene TRBJ2-7; D is perhaps TRBD2 (6 bases). Germline assignment: CDR1 SNHLY and CDR2 FYNNEI. Trimming pared 4 bases from V and 4 bases from J, leaving 14 bases between. This CDR3 is built from 14 residues.

The gene calls are TRBV2 and TRBJ2-2; D ambiguous. Germline assignment: CDR1 SNHLY and CDR2 FYNNEI. CDR3 size: 14 residues. V was trimmed by 7 bases and J by 4 bases, leaving 13 bases between them. CDR3 loop: CASIEIDPTGELFF. The CDR3 coding sequence is TGTGCCAGCATTGAGATCGACCCCACCGGGGAGCTGTTTTTT.